This T cell receptor beta chain emerged from a study of T cells after posttransplantation cyclophosphamide. Germline assignment: CDR1 MDHEN and CDR2 SYDVKM. This CDR3 has 15 residues. V lost 1 base, J lost 2 bases, and 3 bases stayed unmatched. This table comes from immunoSEQ multiplex PCR, and its TCRdb copy is limited to in-frame clones, with some not included. Here the sample spans approximately 9,800 clones, roughly 98% being singletons. On the day of bone marrow donation, the related graft donor provided peripheral blood. Findings and limits, study-wide: Later post-transplant blood repertoires were often dominated by donor CD8+ memory clones. TRB overlap between skin or GI tissue T cells and blood was limited. TRB clonality was highly associated with recipient CMV seropositivity and reactivation.

As regards this clone: Its antigen is still unknown.

This chain links TRBV28 with TRBJ1-1; TRBD1 matches at 8 bases. The sequence came from a man aged 45 to 65 in good health, CMV-negative, and a related stem cell transplant donor. The material sequenced was naive CD8+ T cells sorted from PBMCs. The CDR3 region is CASSLYQGANTEAFF. CDR3 in DNA: TGTGCCAGCAGTTTATATCAGGGGGCCAACACTGAAGCTTTCTTT.